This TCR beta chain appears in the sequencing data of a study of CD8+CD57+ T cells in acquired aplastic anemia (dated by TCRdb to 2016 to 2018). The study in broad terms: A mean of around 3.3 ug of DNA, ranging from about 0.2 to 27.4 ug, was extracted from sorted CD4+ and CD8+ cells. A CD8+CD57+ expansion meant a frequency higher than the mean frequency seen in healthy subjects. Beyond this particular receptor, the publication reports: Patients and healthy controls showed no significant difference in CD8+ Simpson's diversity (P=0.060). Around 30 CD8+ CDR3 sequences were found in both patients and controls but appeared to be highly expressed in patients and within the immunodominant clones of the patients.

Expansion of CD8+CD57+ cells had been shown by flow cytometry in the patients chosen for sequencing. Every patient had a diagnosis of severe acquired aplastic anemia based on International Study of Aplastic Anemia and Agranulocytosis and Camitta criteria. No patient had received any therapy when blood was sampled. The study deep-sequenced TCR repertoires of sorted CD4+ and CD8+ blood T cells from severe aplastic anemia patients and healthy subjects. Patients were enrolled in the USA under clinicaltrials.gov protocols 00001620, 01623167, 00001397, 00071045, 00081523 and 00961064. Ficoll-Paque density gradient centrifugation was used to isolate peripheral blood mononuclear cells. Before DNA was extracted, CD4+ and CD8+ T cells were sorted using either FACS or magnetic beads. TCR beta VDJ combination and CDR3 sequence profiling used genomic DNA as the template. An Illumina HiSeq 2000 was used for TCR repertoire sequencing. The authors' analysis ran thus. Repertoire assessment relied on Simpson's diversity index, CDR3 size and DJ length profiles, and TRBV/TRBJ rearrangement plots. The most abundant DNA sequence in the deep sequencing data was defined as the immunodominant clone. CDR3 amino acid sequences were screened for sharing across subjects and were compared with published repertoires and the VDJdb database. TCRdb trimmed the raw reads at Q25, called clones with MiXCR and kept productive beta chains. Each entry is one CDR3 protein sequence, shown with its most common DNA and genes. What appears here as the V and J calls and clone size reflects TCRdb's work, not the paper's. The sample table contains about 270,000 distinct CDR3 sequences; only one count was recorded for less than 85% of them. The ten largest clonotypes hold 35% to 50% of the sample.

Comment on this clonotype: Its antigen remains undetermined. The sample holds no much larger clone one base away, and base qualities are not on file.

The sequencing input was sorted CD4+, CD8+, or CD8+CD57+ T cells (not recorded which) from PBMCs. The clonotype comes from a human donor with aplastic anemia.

The CDR3 protein: CASSEGTGFYGYTF. The DNA is TGTGCCAGCAGTGAAGGGACAGGGTTTTATGGCTACACCTTC. Here the chain combines TRBV2 and TRBJ1-2, and 8 junction bases match TRBD1. Spanning cysteine to phenylalanine, the CDR3 consists of 14 amino acids. The read is trimmed to its CDR3 DNA, 42 bases read in frame from base 1. Ends trimmed: V by 1 base, J by 5 bases; bases unmatched to a gene: 3. Taken from the germline V gene, the CDR1 and CDR2 loops are SNHLY and FYNNEI.